A single sample is the source of the 12 T cell receptor beta chains below, sequenced in a study of blood T cell repertoires in COVID-19. Using immunoSEQ multiplex PCR, the repertoire was profiled, and TCRdb retains in-frame clones only, with some absent. The data hold 95,000 to 150,000 clones, with just under 80% observed a single time. The sequenced sample was peripheral blood. These receptors all come from a man between 60 and 75 years old with active or convalescent COVID-19.

V usage is TRBV4-2 and J usage is TRBJ2-7, with 7 bases matching TRBD1. The V gene's germline CDR1 is LGHNA and CDR2 YNFKEQ. V shed 0 bases and J 2 bases; nucleotides not matched to a gene: 4. The CDR3 sequence is 15 residues long. CDR3 coding DNA: TGTGCCAGCAGCCAAGATCTCGGACAGGCCTACGAGCAGTACTTC. It translates to CASSQDLGQAYEQYF.

The chain has TRBV27 and TRBJ2-3; 11 bases match TRBD2. Losses at the gene ends were 5 bases for V and 6 bases for J; bases not matched to a gene: 16. CDR3 length equals 18 residues. Germline CDR1 reads MNHEY; CDR2 reads SMNVEV (reference sequence). In DNA form, the CDR3 reads TGTGCCAGCAGTCCCCTTCGACTAGCGGGACGGCCGTGGGATACGCAGTATTTT. Translated: CASSPLRLAGRPWDTQYF.

The rearrangement joins TRBV5-1 to TRBJ2-3, with D perhaps matching TRBD2 (5 bases). In germline, CDR1 is SGHRS, CDR2 YFSETQ. The germline V and J ends were trimmed by 2 bases and 6 bases, with 16 bases remaining between them. The CDR3 covers 15 residues. Here the CDR3 DNA reads TGCGCCAGCAGCTTTAGTAGCGCGCCTCTGGATACGCAGTATTTT. Protein product: CASSFSSAPLDTQYF.

This rearrangement joins TRBV6-6 to TRBJ1-3; D is unresolved. The germline V gene encodes CDR1 MNHNY and CDR2 SVGAGI (reference sequence). The CDR3 runs to 18 residues. Deletions cut 5 bases from V and 0 bases from J, with 20 bases between. The DNA of the CDR3 is TGTGCCAGCAGTAGATCAAGGACTGACTCTTACTCTGGAAACACCATATATTTT. Translating gives CASSRSRTDSYSGNTIYF.

The chain combines TRBV7-9 with TRBJ2-7; TRBD2 matches 8 bases. The ends lost 1 base at V and 7 bases at J; junction bases unmatched: 6. The V gene's germline CDR1 is SEHNR and CDR2 FQNEAQ (reference sequence). CDR3 length: 14 amino acids. The CDR3 spells CASSLGLAKGEQYF. As DNA, the CDR3 is TGTGCCAGCAGCTTAGGACTAGCGAAAGGGGAGCAGTACTTC. Looking up the rest from reference TRBV7-9 and TRBJ2-7 gives the full variable domain: DTGVSQNPRHKITKRGQNVTFRCDPISEHNRLYWYRQTLGQGPEFLTYFQNEAQLEKSRLLSDRFSAERPKGSFSTLEIQRTEQGDSAMYLCASSLGLAKGEQYFGPGTRLTVT.

The V and J genes are TRBV4-3 and TRBJ2-3; D remains unclear. V lost 1 base to trimming and J lost 2 bases, with 7 bases between them. CDR1 is LGHNA, CDR2 YSLEER, per germline. This CDR3 has 14 amino acids. The CDR3 DNA sequence: TGCGCCAGCAGCCAAGGCGACTCCACAGATACGCAGTATTTT. This encodes CASSQGDSTDTQYF.

The chain employs TRBV10-3 and TRBJ2-3; D perhaps matches TRBD2 (5 bases). The CDR3 covers 16 residues. Trimming shortened V by 10 bases and J by 0 bases, and 20 bases separated the two germline ends. The germline V gene encodes CDR1 ENHRY and CDR2 SYGVKD. CDR3 amino acids: CATHKRSGVSTDTQYF. CDR3 nucleotides: TGTGCCACCCACAAACGTTCCGGGGTTAGCACAGATACGCAGTATTTT.

In DNA form, the CDR3 reads TGTGCCAGCTGGCGGGGGACTACTGAAGCTTTCTTT. Amino acids: CASWRGTTEAFF. The chain carries TRBV6-5 and TRBJ1-1; D might be TRBD1 (5 bases). The germline V gene encodes CDR1 MNHEY and CDR2 SVGAGI. The germline V and J ends were trimmed by 8 bases and 5 bases, with 12 bases remaining between them. The CDR3 covers 12 residues.

J is TRBJ1-4 and V is TRBV4-1, with D possibly matching TRBD1 (5 bases). This CDR3 is built from 16 residues. V lost 1 base and J lost 4, with 13 bases in between. Germline V gene data show CDR1 as MGHRA and CDR2 as YSYEKL. In DNA form, the CDR3 reads TGCGCCAGCAGCCAAGCTTGGGGGGAGCTTAATGAAAAACTGTTTTTT. Protein: CASSQAWGELNEKLFF.

The genes are TRBV23-1 and TRBJ1-1, with a possible D match to TRBD1 (6 bases). TRBV23-1 is filed as an ORF, its function uncertain. Trimming left V 0 bases short and J 1 base short, with 18 bases between. This CDR3 has 18 residues. The CDR3 spells CASSQSPGRGVRNTEAFF. The DNA for the CDR3 is TGCGCCAGCAGTCAATCGCCAGGGAGGGGGGTCAGGAACACTGAAGCTTTCTTT.

V usage is TRBV10-3 and J usage is TRBJ2-1; possibly TRBD1 for D (6 bases). The length of the CDR3 is 15 residues. The germline V gene has CDR1 ENHRY and CDR2 SYGVKD. V was cut by 2 bases and J by 0 bases, with 8 bases left in between. The CDR3 coding sequence is TGTGCCATCAGTGAGGGACAGAACTCCTACAATGAGCAGTTCTTC. Translating it yields CAISEGQNSYNEQFF.

The chain uses TRBV6-2 or TRBV6-3 and TRBJ1-2; no definite D call. Germline CDR1 and CDR2: MNHEY and SVGEGT. This CDR3 region has 12 residues. Trimming stripped 0 bases from V and 8 bases from J, with 7 bases between. In nucleotides, the CDR3 is TGTGCCAGCAGTTACTCGGGCGCAGGCTACACCTTC. Protein: CASSYSGAGYTF.